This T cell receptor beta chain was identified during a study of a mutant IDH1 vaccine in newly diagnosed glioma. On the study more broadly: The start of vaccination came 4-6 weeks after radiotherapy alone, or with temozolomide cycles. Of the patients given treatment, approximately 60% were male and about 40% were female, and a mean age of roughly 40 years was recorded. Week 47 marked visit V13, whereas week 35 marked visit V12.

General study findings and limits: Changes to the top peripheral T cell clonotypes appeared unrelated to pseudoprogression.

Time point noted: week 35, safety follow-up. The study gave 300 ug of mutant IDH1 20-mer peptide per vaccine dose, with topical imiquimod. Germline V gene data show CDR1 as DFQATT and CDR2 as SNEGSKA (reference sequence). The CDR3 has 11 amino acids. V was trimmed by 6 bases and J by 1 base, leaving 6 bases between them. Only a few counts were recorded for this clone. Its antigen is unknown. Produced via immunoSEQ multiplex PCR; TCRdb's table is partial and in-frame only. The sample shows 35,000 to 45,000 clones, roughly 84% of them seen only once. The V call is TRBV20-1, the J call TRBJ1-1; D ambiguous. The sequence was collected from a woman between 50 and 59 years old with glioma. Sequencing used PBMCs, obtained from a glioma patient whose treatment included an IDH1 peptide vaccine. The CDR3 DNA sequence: TGCAGTGCGACCAAGAACACTGAAGCTTTCTTT. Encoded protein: CSATKNTEAFF.